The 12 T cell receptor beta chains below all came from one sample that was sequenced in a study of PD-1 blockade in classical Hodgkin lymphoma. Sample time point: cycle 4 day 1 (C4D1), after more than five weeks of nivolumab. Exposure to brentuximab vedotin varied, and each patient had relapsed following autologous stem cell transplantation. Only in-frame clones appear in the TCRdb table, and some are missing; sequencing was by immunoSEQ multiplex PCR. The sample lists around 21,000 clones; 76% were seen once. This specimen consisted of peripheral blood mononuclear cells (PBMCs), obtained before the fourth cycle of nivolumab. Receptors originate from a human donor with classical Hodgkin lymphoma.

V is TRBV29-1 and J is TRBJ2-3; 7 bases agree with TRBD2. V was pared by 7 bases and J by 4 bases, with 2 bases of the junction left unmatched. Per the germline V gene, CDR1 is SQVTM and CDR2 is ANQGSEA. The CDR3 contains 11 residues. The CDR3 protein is CSGEGPDTQYF. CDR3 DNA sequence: TGCAGCGGGGAGGGCCCAGATACGCAGTATTTT.

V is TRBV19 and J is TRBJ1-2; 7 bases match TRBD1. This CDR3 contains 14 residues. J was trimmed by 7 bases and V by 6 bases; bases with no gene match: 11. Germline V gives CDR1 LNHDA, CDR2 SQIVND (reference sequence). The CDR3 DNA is TGTGCCAGTAGCATGTTGGACAGGCGCTCTGGCTACACCTTC. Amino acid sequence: CASSMLDRRSGYTF.

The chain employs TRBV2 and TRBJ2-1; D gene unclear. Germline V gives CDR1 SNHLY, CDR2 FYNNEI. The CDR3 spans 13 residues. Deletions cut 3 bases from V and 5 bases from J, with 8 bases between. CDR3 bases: TGTGCCAGCAGTGATGACTTAAACAATGAGCAGTTCTTC. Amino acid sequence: CASSDDLNNEQFF.

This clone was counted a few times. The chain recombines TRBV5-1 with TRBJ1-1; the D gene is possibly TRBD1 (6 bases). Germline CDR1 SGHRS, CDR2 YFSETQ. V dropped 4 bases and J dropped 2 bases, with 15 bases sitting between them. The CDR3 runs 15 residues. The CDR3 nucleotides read TGCGCCAGCAGCACCGACAGGAGCCATAACACTGAAGCTTTCTTT. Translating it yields CASSTDRSHNTEAFF.

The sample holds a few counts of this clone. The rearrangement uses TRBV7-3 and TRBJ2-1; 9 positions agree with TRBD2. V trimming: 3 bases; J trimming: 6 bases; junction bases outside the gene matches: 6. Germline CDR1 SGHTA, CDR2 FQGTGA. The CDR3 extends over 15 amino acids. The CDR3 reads CASSLAGGPSNEQFF. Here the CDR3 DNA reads TGTGCCAGCAGCTTGGCGGGAGGGCCCTCCAATGAGCAGTTCTTC.

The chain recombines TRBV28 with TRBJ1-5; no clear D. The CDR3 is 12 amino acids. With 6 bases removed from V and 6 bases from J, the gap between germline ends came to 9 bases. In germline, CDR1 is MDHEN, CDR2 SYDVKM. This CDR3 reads CASRNLVQPQHF. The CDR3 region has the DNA TGTGCCAGCAGAAATCTAGTTCAGCCCCAGCATTTT.

This CDR3 is CSVSGFLSSGANVLTF. The CDR3 bases are TGCAGCGTTTCAGGGTTTCTAAGCTCTGGGGCCAACGTCCTGACTTTC. The chain carries TRBV29-1 and TRBJ2-6; TRBD1 might be the D (5 bases). V lost 5 bases and J lost 0, with 14 bases in between. There are 16 residues in the CDR3. Germline V CDR1 and CDR2: SQVTM, ANQGSEA. The full variable domain, its missing parts supplied by reference TRBV29-1 and TRBJ2-6, is SAVISQKPSRDICQRGTSLTIQCQVDSQVTMMFWYRQQPGQSLTLIATANQGSEATYESGFVIDKFPISRPNLTFSTLTVSNMSPEDSSIYLCSVSGFLSSGANVLTFGAGSRLTVL.

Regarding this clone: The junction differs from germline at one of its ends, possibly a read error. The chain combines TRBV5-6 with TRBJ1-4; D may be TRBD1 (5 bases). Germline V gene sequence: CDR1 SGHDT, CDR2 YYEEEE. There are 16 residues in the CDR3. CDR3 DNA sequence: TGTGCCAGCAGCTTGTGGGGCCGGGACCGGGTGCGAGAAAGGGTTTTT. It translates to CASSLWGRDRVRERVF.

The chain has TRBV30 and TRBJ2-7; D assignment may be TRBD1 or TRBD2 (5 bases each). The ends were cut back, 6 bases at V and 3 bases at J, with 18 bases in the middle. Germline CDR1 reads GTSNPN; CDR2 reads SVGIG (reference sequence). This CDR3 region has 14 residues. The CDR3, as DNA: TGTGCCTGCCACCCCGGGGCCTCTGGCTACGAGCAGTACTTC. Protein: CACHPGASGYEQYF.

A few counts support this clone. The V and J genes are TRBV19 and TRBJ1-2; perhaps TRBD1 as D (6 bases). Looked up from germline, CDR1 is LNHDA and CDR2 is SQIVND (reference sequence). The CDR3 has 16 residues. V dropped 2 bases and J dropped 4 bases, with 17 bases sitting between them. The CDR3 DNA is TGTGCCAGTAGTATACTGGGACAACCCGTTACCTATGGCTACACCTTC. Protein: CASSILGQPVTYGYTF.

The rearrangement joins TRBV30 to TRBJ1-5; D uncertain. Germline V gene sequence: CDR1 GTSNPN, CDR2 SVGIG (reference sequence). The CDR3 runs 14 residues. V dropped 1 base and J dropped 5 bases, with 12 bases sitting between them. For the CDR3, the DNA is TGTGCCTGGAGTGCCAGTACCCAGGATCAGCCCCAGCATTTT. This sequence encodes CAWSASTQDQPQHF.

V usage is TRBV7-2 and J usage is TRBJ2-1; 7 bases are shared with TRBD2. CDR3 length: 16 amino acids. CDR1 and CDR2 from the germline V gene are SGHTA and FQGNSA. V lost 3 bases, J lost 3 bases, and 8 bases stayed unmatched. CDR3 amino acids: CASSFSSGTNYNEQFF. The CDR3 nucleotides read TGTGCCAGCAGCTTTAGCTCCGGGACTAACTACAATGAGCAGTTCTTC.